These T cell receptor beta chains were read from a single sample in a study of Ad26.COV2.S vaccination and SARS-CoV-2 variants. Sequenced by immunoSEQ multiplex PCR; TCRdb stores in-frame clones only, minus some. The repertoire holds 400,000 to 500,000 clones, with over 75% as singletons. The sample consisted of peripheral blood, taken in a trial of Ad26.COV2.S vaccine versus placebo. The receptor source for this set is a person aged 18-65 years who received the Ad26.COV2.S COVID-19 vaccine or a placebo. Each CDR3 is given with its conserved first and last residue. A D gene is named only where the DNA matches it firmly. Rows may omit the clone size; those that give it use once, few, many or a size class.

clone_size | j_call | d_call | v_call | cdr3_aa
. | TRBJ1-3 | . | TRBV30 | CASEGAGVGNTIYF
. | TRBJ1-5 | . | TRBV28 | CAYSGGPVNQPQHF
. | TRBJ2-7 | TRBD1 | TRBV15 | CATSKSGTGRYEQYF
. | TRBJ1-1 | . | TRBV5-5 | CASSLAVDMNTEAFF
. | TRBJ1-5 | . | TRBV1 | CTSSQDVAACNSNQPQHF
. | TRBJ2-1 | . | TRBV24-1 | CATSAKTLSSYNEQFF
. | TRBJ1-5 | . | TRBV2 | CASSEEGQGTQPQHF
. | TRBJ2-3 | . | TRBV19 | CASSINSGLTDTQYF
. | TRBJ2-3 | . | TRBV2 | CASSEARKSTDTQYF
. | TRBJ2-3 | . | TRBV6-6 | CASSYRQYTDTQYF
. | TRBJ1-6 | . | TRBV6-6 | CASSYAGVDSPLHF
few | TRBJ1-1 | TRBD1 | TRBV7-6 | CASSLGQGNTEAFF
once | TRBJ1-2 | . | TRBV6-1 | CASSERGLRYGYTF
many | TRBJ2-7 | TRBD1 | TRBV12-3/TRBV12-4 | CASSLDRDEQYF
few | TRBJ2-1 | TRBD1 | TRBV5-6 | CASSPRGPLSGEQFF
. | TRBJ2-7 | TRBD1 | TRBV5-6 | CASRPGQGIYEQYF
. | TRBJ2-7 | TRBD2 | TRBV11-2 | CASSFTGGAFREQYF
. | TRBJ2-7 | . | TRBV11-2 | CASSFPSTYEQYF
once | TRBJ2-2 | . | TRBV7-2 | CASSLAGTVPGELFF
. | TRBJ2-7 | . | TRBV30 | CAWEIYGTQSEQYF
. | TRBJ2-7 | . | TRBV4-3 | CASSPDWGREYEQYF
. | TRBJ1-4 | . | TRBV29-1 | CSADDQNEKLFF
. | TRBJ2-3 | TRBD2 | TRBV7-2 | CASSKGLGADTQYF
. | TRBJ1-2 | . | TRBV3-1/TRBV3-2 | CASSLYKGLQFYGYTF
. | TRBJ2-7 | . | TRBV7-3 | CASSPGGYEQYF
. | TRBJ2-3 | . | TRBV27 | CASALSGRITDTQYF
. | TRBJ2-3 | . | TRBV4-2 | CASSLAVDTQYF
. | TRBJ1-5 | . | TRBV19 | CASSPGTLTGQPQHF
. | TRBJ1-1 | . | TRBV7-2 | CASSLRVLNTEAFF
. | TRBJ1-1 | . | TRBV5-1 | CASSLYPFGQTTEAFF
. | TRBJ2-2 | TRBD2 | TRBV10-3 | CAITGTSDTGELFF
few | TRBJ2-3 | . | TRBV3-1/TRBV3-2 | CASSQPHGGADTQYF
few | TRBJ2-5 | TRBD1 | TRBV5-1 | CASSVDTGGQETQYF
. | TRBJ2-1 | TRBD2 | TRBV6-2/TRBV6-3 | CASSYSTSGGPSSYNEQFF
. | TRBJ1-3 | . | TRBV5-1 | CASSLGSLGSGNTIYF
. | TRBJ2-1 | . | TRBV21-1 | CAEGASSSYNEQFF
once | TRBJ2-5 | TRBD1 | TRBV4-3 | CASSQSYPGQGQETQYF
. | TRBJ2-1 | . | TRBV5-1 | CASSLDGSSYNEQFF
few | TRBJ1-5 | . | TRBV19 | CASSIAGSSQPQHF
. | TRBJ1-2 | . | TRBV3-1/TRBV3-2 | CASPSTGNYGYTF
. | TRBJ2-3 | . | TRBV7-9 | CASSLVYRVDTQYF
. | TRBJ2-1 | TRBD2 | TRBV19 | CASSGGYNEQFF
. | TRBJ2-1 | . | TRBV9 | CASSLRAGVNNEQFF
. | TRBJ1-3 | TRBD1 | TRBV11-2 | CASSYNPRGQKAIYF
. | TRBJ1-5 | . | TRBV6-5 | CASSRGYNQPQHF
few | TRBJ2-7 | TRBD1 | TRBV4-2 | CASSQGQGISYEQYF
. | TRBJ2-1 | TRBD1 | TRBV10-3 | CAIGGQGAVNEQFF
few | TRBJ2-7 | . | TRBV13 | CASSSGRDITYEQYF
. | TRBJ2-2 | . | TRBV6-5 | CASSKFRGGDGELFF
once | TRBJ1-6 | TRBD1 | TRBV6-2/TRBV6-3 | CASSYDREDSSYNSPLHF
. | TRBJ1-6 | . | TRBV19 | CASSISGQSSSYNSPLHF
. | TRBJ1-6 | TRBD1 | TRBV6-4 | CASSDLPDRGSPLHF
. | TRBJ1-6 | TRBD1 | TRBV30 | CAWSQGQGNSPLHF
. | TRBJ2-5 | . | TRBV29-1 | CSVGTAVETQYF
. | TRBJ1-5 | . | TRBV19 | CASSIRERQPQHF